The next 18 T cell receptor beta chains were all read from a single sample in a study of blood T cells in healthy people across ages. Combining a sample-barcoded 5' primer with a J-beta primer mix, a second PCR ran for 7 to 11 cycles. TCRdb reprocessed the 5' RACE reads with MiXCR, giving one entry per CDR3 protein. The sample comprises 1.5 million to 1.8 million distinct CDR3 sequences, around 40% of which are singletons, and approximately 4.1% rests with the top ten. Input material: blood. Receptors originate from a woman aged 18-30 years in good health.

The chain recombines TRBV28 with TRBJ2-2; weak D call: TRBD2 (7 bases). The CDR3 length is 16 residues. The germline V gene has CDR1 MDHEN and CDR2 SYDVKM. The ends were cut back, 6 bases at V and 1 base at J, with 15 bases in the middle. The CDR3 sequence: CASRWGREMNTGELFF. In nucleotides, the CDR3 is TGTGCCAGCAGATGGGGGCGGGAGATGAACACCGGGGAGCTGTTTTTT.

The sample holds a few counts of this clonotype. The rearrangement uses TRBV29-1 and TRBJ1-1; D uncertain. The CDR3 loop spans 11 amino acids. Germline CDR1 and CDR2: SQVTM and ANQGSEA. V was trimmed by 4 bases and J by 0 bases, leaving 3 bases between them. CDR3 region: CSVVMNTEAFF. The DNA of the CDR3 is TGCAGCGTTGTTATGAACACTGAAGCTTTCTTT.

V is TRBV20-1 and J is TRBJ2-3; TRBD2 aligns across 10 bases. This CDR3 has 17 residues. The germline V gene has CDR1 DFQATT and CDR2 SNEGSKA (reference sequence). V lost 0 bases, J lost 3 bases, and 9 bases stayed unmatched. The CDR3 nucleotides are TGCAGTGCTAGAGATCTTTGGGCTAGCGGGAGTACAGATACGCAGTATTTT. As protein: CSARDLWASGSTDTQYF.

The CDR3 loop is CASSPKQGYGYTF. DNA for the CDR3: TGTGCCAGCAGTCCTAAACAGGGGTATGGCTACACCTTC. This chain links TRBV6-5 with TRBJ1-2; 7 positions match TRBD1. The CDR3 totals 13 residues. V lost 5 bases, J lost 5 bases, and 5 bases stayed unmatched. CDR1 and CDR2 from the germline V gene are MNHEY and SVGAGI.

This chain joins TRBV3-1 and TRBJ2-1; D gene unclear. The CDR3 consists of 17 residues. Between the trimmed V and J ends, which lost 1 base and 4 bases, there was a span of 17 bases. Per the germline V gene, CDR1 is LGHDT and CDR2 is YNNKEL (reference sequence). CDR3 in DNA: TGTGCCAGCAGCCAAGCCCCTGGACGGAGCCTGTACAATGAGCAGTTCTTC. This encodes CASSQAPGRSLYNEQFF.

In its sample, this clonotype was seen a few times. The rearrangement uses TRBV4-2 and TRBJ2-3, with 11 bases identical to TRBD2. From germline, CDR1 is LGHNA and CDR2 YNFKEQ. With 0 bases clipped from V and 3 bases from J, the junction kept 8 bases outside the gene matches. The CDR3 spans 18 residues. The chain's CDR3 is CASSQEGEIAGGTDTQYF. In nucleotides, the CDR3 is TGTGCCAGCAGCCAAGAGGGAGAAATAGCGGGAGGGACAGATACGCAGTATTTT.

This clonotype was detected only a few times. This chain uses TRBV5-1 with TRBJ2-1, with 13 nucleotides matching TRBD2. Germline CDR1 is SGHRS and CDR2 is YFSETQ. CDR3 length: 17 residues. V gave up 0 bases and J gave up 7 bases; unmatched junction bases: 7. CDR3 in DNA: TGCGCCAGCAGCTTGGCTATCGGACTAGCGGGAGTTAATGAGCAGTTCTTC. Translation gives CASSLAIGLAGVNEQFF.

This clonotype is a singleton in its sample. The chain employs TRBV20-1 and TRBJ2-1, with D tentatively TRBD2 (6 bases). The closer fit of TRBJ2-7 to the DNA end suggests the J call may be wrong. The CDR3 is 15 residues long. Per germline, CDR1 DFQATT and CDR2 SNEGSKA (reference sequence). The CDR3 spells CSARDGTAADNEQYF. The CDR3 DNA follows: TGCAGTGCTAGAGATGGGACTGCCGCGGACAATGAGCAGTACTTC.

J is TRBJ1-1 and V is TRBV28; D is unresolved. CDR1 is MDHEN and CDR2 is SYDVKM in the germline V gene. Trimming took off 0 bases at V and 6 bases at J, with 5 bases between the two ends. The length of the CDR3 is 12 residues. The CDR3 loop is CASSLWVSEAFF. The DNA for the CDR3 is TGTGCCAGCAGTTTATGGGTTTCTGAAGCTTTCTTT.

The V gene is TRBV29-1, the J gene TRBJ2-7; 9 bases fit TRBD2. The CDR3 is 13 residues long. Germline V gene lookup returns CDR1 SQVTM and CDR2 ANQGSEA. V was clipped by 6 bases and J by 2 bases; unmatched bases: 5. Here the CDR3 DNA reads TGCAGCGTAATAGCGGGAGCCCCCTACGAGCAGTACTTC. It encodes CSVIAGAPYEQYF.

This chain links TRBV7-2 with TRBJ2-7; 8 nucleotides align to TRBD2. The CDR3 length is 16 residues. Germline CDR1 is SGHTA and CDR2 is FQGNSA. V lost 5 bases and J lost 4; bases outside the gene matches: 13. As DNA, the CDR3 is TGTGCCAGCAGCCTACATGGACTAGCCTTCCTTTACGAGCAGTACTTC. Translation gives CASSLHGLAFLYEQYF.

About this clonotype itself: The junction and the germline gene differ at one end; a read error may be behind it. V gene TRBV6-6 combines with J gene TRBJ2-5; no firm D call. The CDR3 loop spans 14 amino acids. Per the germline V gene, CDR1 is MNHNY and CDR2 is SVGAGI (reference sequence). The CDR3 reads CASSHRGPQETQYF. The CDR3 DNA reads TGCGCCAGCAGCCATAGAGGACCCCAAGAGACCCAGTACTTC.

This chain's CDR3 is CSAGWGTSMVTEAFF. CDR3 DNA sequence: TGCAGCGCCGGGTGGGGGACTTCTATGGTCACTGAAGCTTTCTTT. The genes are TRBV29-1 and TRBJ1-1; D may be TRBD1 (5 bases). There are 15 residues in the CDR3. Germline assignment: CDR1 SQVTM and CDR2 ANQGSEA. V was shortened by 7 bases and J by 4 bases, with 22 bases between the two germline ends.

This clonotype was recorded once. The rearrangement joins TRBV20-1 to TRBJ2-3; 10 bases are shared with TRBD2. Per germline, CDR1 DFQATT and CDR2 SNEGSKA (reference sequence). V shed 6 bases and J 2 bases; nucleotides not matched to a gene: 8. The CDR3 length is 15 residues. CDR3 amino acids: CSATQTSGSTDTQYF. The CDR3 bases are TGCAGTGCGACGCAGACTAGCGGGTCCACAGATACGCAGTATTTT.

The chain uses TRBV7-9 and TRBJ1-2; D remains ambiguous. The CDR3 length is 13 residues. The V and J ends lost 5 bases and 3 bases respectively, with 10 bases between them. Germline values: CDR1 SEHNR, CDR2 FQNEAQ (reference sequence). The DNA for the CDR3 is TGTGCCAGCAGCCTTAATTGGGACTATGGCTACACCTTC. This codes for CASSLNWDYGYTF. Filled out from reference TRBV7-9 and TRBJ1-2, the complete variable domain reads DTGVSQNPRHKITKRGQNVTFRCDPISEHNRLYWYRQTLGQGPEFLTYFQNEAQLEKSRLLSDRFSAERPKGSFSTLEIQRTEQGDSAMYLCASSLNWDYGYTFGSGTRLTVV.

This clonotype was seen only once. The rearrangement links TRBV4-3 to TRBJ1-2, with TRBD1 identical over 7 bases. This CDR3 has 16 residues. The V gene's germline CDR1 is LGHNA and CDR2 YSLEER. J gave up 5 bases and V 3 bases, and 12 bases lay outside the gene matches. The CDR3 sequence: CASSQEYTGVAYGYTF. The CDR3 DNA is TGCGCCAGCAGCCAGGAATATACAGGGGTAGCTTATGGCTACACCTTC.

On this clonotype: One junction end does not reproduce the germline sequence, and a read error may be involved. This chain connects TRBV29-1 to TRBJ2-3; possibly TRBD1 or TRBD2 for D (5 bases each). Looked up from germline, CDR1 is SQVTM and CDR2 is ANQGSEA. The CDR3 is 13 residues long. DNA for the CDR3: TGCAGCGCGGGACGGATTATCACAGATATGCAGTATTTT. As protein: CSAGRIITDMQYF.

This clonotype was counted only a few times. The chain combines TRBV27 with TRBJ2-1, with 9 bases fitting TRBD2. Germline CDR1 is MNHEY and CDR2 is SMNVEV (reference sequence). Trimming removed 6 bases from V and 6 bases from J; junction bases left unmatched: 12. The CDR3 has 16 amino acids. The CDR3, as DNA: TGTGCCAGCAGCCTTATTAGCGGGAGATATAGCAATGAGCAGTTCTTC. It is translated as CASSLISGRYSNEQFF.